This T cell receptor beta chain emerged from a study of post-analysis software for immune sequencing data. Turning to the study itself: Relapsing-remitting, secondary progressive and progressive-relapsing forms of multiple sclerosis all featured among disease courses. Study-level results: With TRBV5-6, TRBV5-1 and TRBV20-1 included, five TRBV segments were more frequent in patients than in controls. Same-batch samples co-clustered strongly by F measure. There was significantly lower normalized Chao1 diversity in multiple sclerosis patients than in controls.

Of note for this clonotype: What it recognizes is unknown. Germline and junction disagree at one end, which may indicate a read error.

The TCR beta cDNA libraries carried unique molecular identifiers. Around 450,000 cDNA molecules were recovered from an input of 1 to 10 million T cells. MiXCR was run by TCRdb on the PCR reads, yielding one entry per CDR3 protein. The data hold hundreds of thousands of distinct CDR3 sequences, with approximately 53% observed a single time. The CDR3 totals 17 residues. The J gene is TRBJ2-6, the V gene TRBV12-3 or TRBV12-4; the D call may be TRBD1 or TRBD2 (5 bases each). Sequenced: blood. The TCR comes from a girl under 18 with multiple sclerosis. CDR3 DNA sequence: TGTGCCAGCAGCCCGCTGCCGGGGCTCTCTGGGGCCAACGTCCGGACTTTC. Translating it yields CASSPLPGLSGANVRTF.